A selection of T cell receptor beta chains follows, all from one sample in a study of T-cell memory formation after mild COVID-19. From the 5' RACE reads, TCRdb called clonotypes with MiXCR, one entry per CDR3 protein. The table has some 260,000 distinct CDR3 sequences, around 15% seen once; the top ten hold 3.5%. The sequenced material came from PBMCs or a T cell subset sorted from them (not recorded which). The receptors were gathered from a man aged 18-30 years who had mild COVID-19 (a few samples of this study predate the infection). Cell type and time point are not known. Each CDR3 is given with its conserved first and last residue. D genes are given only for firm matches. Size values are once, few and many counts, or a class for expanded clones, and some rows have none.

size	D	V	J	DNA	CDR3
NA	TRBD1	TRBV5-1	TRBJ1-2	TGCGCCAGCAGCCCTACCGGGACAGGGACGAGTAGCTACACCTTC	CASSPTGTGTSSYTF
few	TRBD1	TRBV7-2	TRBJ1-5	TGTGCCAGCAGCGAAAACAGGGGTCAGCCCCAGCATTTT	CASSENRGQPQHF
NA	NA	TRBV19	TRBJ1-1	TGTGCCAGTAGTATAGGGGGTAGAGACACTGAAGCTTTCTTT	CASSIGGRDTEAFF
NA	TRBD1	TRBV6-6	TRBJ1-5	TGTGCCAGCAGTTACGAAGCCGGGACAGGGGCTAATCAGCCCCAGCATTTT	CASSYEAGTGANQPQHF
NA	TRBD2	TRBV6-5	TRBJ2-2	TGTGCCAGCAGTCCAAGACTAGCGGGGGGGGGAACCGGGGAGCTGTTTTTT	CASSPRLAGGGTGELFF
NA	NA	TRBV6-6	TRBJ2-3	TGTGCCAGCAGTTACGTCGTGGGGGCAGATACGCAGTATTTT	CASSYVVGADTQYF
many	TRBD2	TRBV7-9	TRBJ2-3	TGTGCCAGCAGCGAGGGGCTAGCGGGGGCCACAGATACGCAGTATTTT	CASSEGLAGATDTQYF
many	NA	TRBV20-1	TRBJ1-4	TGCAGTGCTAGTAAGGATGAAAAACTGTTTTTT	CSASKDEKLFF
NA	TRBD2	TRBV7-2	TRBJ2-1	TGTGCCAGCAGCCGTAACGGGGGGAGAGGGTATGATGAGCAGTTCTTC	CASSRNGGRGYDEQFF
NA	TRBD1	TRBV12-3/TRBV12-4	TRBJ1-2	TGTGCCAGCAGCCGGGACAGCGGGAACTATGGCTACACCTTC	CASSRDSGNYGYTF
few	TRBD1	TRBV5-5	TRBJ1-4	TGTGCCAGCAGTTTAGGGGGCGCGAGCGAAAAACTGTTTTTT	CASSLGGASEKLFF
few	NA	TRBV7-2	TRBJ1-6	TGTGCCAGCAGCTTAGCGGAGTCTTTTTCCCTCCACTTT	CASSLAESFSLHF
few	TRBD1	TRBV5-1	TRBJ1-3	TGCGCCAGCAGCTCGACAGGGTCCCCTGGAAACACCATATATTTT	CASSSTGSPGNTIYF
NA	NA	TRBV7-9	TRBJ2-4	TGTGCCAGCAGCTTAGGAGGATTAACCAAAAACATTCAGTACTTC	CASSLGGLTKNIQYF
few	NA	TRBV5-1	TRBJ2-3	TGCGCCAGCAGCTTGGACAGGGCGTCGAAGGGTACGCAGTATTTT	CASSLDRASKGTQYF
NA	NA	TRBV6-2/TRBV6-3	TRBJ1-1	TGTGCCAGCAGTGAATACGAGAACACTGAAGCTTTCTTT	CASSEYENTEAFF
many	TRBD1	TRBV9	TRBJ2-7	TGTGCCAGCAGCGTAGCTGGGGGACAGGGGGACTACGAGCAGTACTTC	CASSVAGGQGDYEQYF